This T cell receptor (beta chain) stems from a study of molecular identifiers for immune sequencing clone quantification. This clonotype has more than one count but fewer than ten. TCRdb passed the PCR reads through MiXCR, listing each CDR3 protein once. The table lists over 85,000 distinct CDR3 sequences, about 32% of them singletons. This sequence was found in a human donor in good health. Some libraries in this study had Jurkat cell RNA spiked in. Sequencing was performed on naive CD8+ T cells from blood, with Jurkat cell RNA spiked in. Specified subset: FACS-sorted CD8+CD4-CCR7+CD45RA+ naive T cells.

CDR3 region: CASSASHSGSYEQYF. The CDR3, as DNA: TGTGCCAGCAGCGCGTCCCACTCAGGGTCCTACGAGCAGTACTTC. The chain is built from TRBV6-2 or TRBV6-3 and TRBJ2-7; D is possibly TRBD1 (5 bases). This CDR3 region has 15 residues. Germline V CDR1 and CDR2: MNHEY, SVGEGT. Deletions cut 6 bases from V and 1 base from J, with 16 bases between.